Listed below are T cell receptor beta chains from one sample, sequenced in a study of cytomegalovirus exposure and HLA in healthy donors. The table came from immunoSEQ multiplex PCR; TCRdb's copy has only in-frame clones and leaves some out. Altogether some 150,000 clones are present, 65% to 85% being singletons, with the ten largest covering 3% to 4.5%. The sequenced sample consisted of PBMCs. The receptors were gathered from a male donor in good health and CMV-seronegative. Each CDR3 is given with its conserved first and last residue. Fields, in order: V gene, clone size, CDR3 length, D gene, J gene, CDR3 protein, CDR3 DNA. A D gene is named only where the DNA matches it firmly. Size is stated for part of the rows, as once, few or many counts, or as a class when the clone is expanded.

V gene: TRBV27; clone size: NA; CDR3 length: 14; D gene: NA; J gene: TRBJ1-5; CDR3 protein: CASSLRESNQPQHF; CDR3 DNA: TGTGCCAGCAGTTTGAGGGAAAGCAATCAGCCCCAGCATTTT
V gene: TRBV6-1; clone size: NA; CDR3 length: 15; D gene: NA; J gene: TRBJ2-3; CDR3 protein: CASSIRDSSTDTQYF; CDR3 DNA: TGTGCCAGCAGTATCAGGGATTCTAGCACAGATACGCAGTATTTT
V gene: TRBV7-2; clone size: NA; CDR3 length: 17; D gene: TRBD1; J gene: TRBJ1-3; CDR3 protein: CASSLAVDRVIGNTIYF; CDR3 DNA: TGTGCCAGCAGCTTAGCGGTAGACAGGGTGATTGGAAACACCATATATTTT
V gene: TRBV15; clone size: few; CDR3 length: 16; D gene: NA; J gene: TRBJ1-3; CDR3 protein: CATSRVDRLSGNTIYF; CDR3 DNA: TGTGCCACCAGCAGAGTCGATAGACTCTCTGGAAACACCATATATTTT
V gene: TRBV5-1; clone size: NA; CDR3 length: 17; D gene: TRBD1; J gene: TRBJ2-2; CDR3 protein: CASSWPRDRFDTGELFF; CDR3 DNA: TGCGCCAGCAGCTGGCCTCGGGACAGGTTCGACACCGGGGAGCTGTTTTTT
V gene: TRBV25-1; clone size: NA; CDR3 length: 15; D gene: NA; J gene: TRBJ2-5; CDR3 protein: CASSYEQGHSETQYF; CDR3 DNA: TGTGCCAGCAGCTACGAACAGGGTCATTCGGAGACCCAGTACTTC
V gene: TRBV27; clone size: NA; CDR3 length: 12; D gene: NA; J gene: TRBJ2-4; CDR3 protein: CASSSGQSSQYF; CDR3 DNA: TGTGCCAGCAGTTCCGGACAGTCTAGTCAGTACTTC
V gene: TRBV11-2; clone size: NA; CDR3 length: 14; D gene: NA; J gene: TRBJ2-3; CDR3 protein: CASSLDRDTDTQYF; CDR3 DNA: TGTGCCAGCAGCTTAGATCGGGATACAGATACGCAGTATTTT
V gene: TRBV6-5; clone size: NA; CDR3 length: 12; D gene: NA; J gene: TRBJ1-2; CDR3 protein: CASSSQGYGYTF; CDR3 DNA: TGTGCCAGCAGTTCACAGGGATATGGCTACACCTTC
V gene: TRBV30; clone size: NA; CDR3 length: 14; D gene: NA; J gene: TRBJ1-2; CDR3 protein: CAWSLPGQYFGYTF; CDR3 DNA: NA
V gene: TRBV5-8; clone size: NA; CDR3 length: 15; D gene: NA; J gene: TRBJ1-3; CDR3 protein: CASTLSGDSGNTIYF; CDR3 DNA: TGTGCCAGCACGCTGTCAGGGGACTCTGGAAACACCATATATTTT
V gene: TRBV19; clone size: few; CDR3 length: 14; D gene: TRBD1; J gene: TRBJ2-7; CDR3 protein: CASSGQGGLYEQYF; CDR3 DNA: TGTGCCAGTAGCGGACAGGGCGGTCTCTACGAGCAGTACTTC
V gene: TRBV5-1; clone size: once; CDR3 length: 16; D gene: TRBD1; J gene: TRBJ2-7; CDR3 protein: CASSLAPGTVIYEQYF; CDR3 DNA: TGCGCCAGCAGCTTGGCCCCCGGGACAGTAATCTACGAGCAGTACTTC
V gene: TRBV30; clone size: NA; CDR3 length: 16; D gene: TRBD2; J gene: TRBJ2-3; CDR3 protein: CAWRTGLAGLRDTQYF; CDR3 DNA: TGTGCCTGGAGGACGGGGCTAGCGGGTTTGAGGGATACGCAGTATTTT
V gene: TRBV29-1; clone size: NA; CDR3 length: 16; D gene: TRBD2; J gene: TRBJ2-3; CDR3 protein: CSVDRVVGGNLDTQYF; CDR3 DNA: TGCAGCGTTGATCGCGTTGTGGGAGGGAACCTGGATACGCAGTATTTT
V gene: TRBV6-5; clone size: NA; CDR3 length: 12; D gene: NA; J gene: TRBJ2-7; CDR3 protein: CASSPRGYEQYF; CDR3 DNA: TGTGCCAGCAGCCCCCGAGGGTACGAGCAGTACTTC
V gene: TRBV6-1; clone size: NA; CDR3 length: 13; D gene: NA; J gene: TRBJ1-2; CDR3 protein: CASSEGAGYGYTF; CDR3 DNA: TGTGCCAGCAGTGAAGGGGCGGGTTACGGCTACACCTTC
V gene: TRBV29-1; clone size: few; CDR3 length: 15; D gene: TRBD2; J gene: TRBJ2-1; CDR3 protein: CSVAPFAAGGDEQFF; CDR3 DNA: TGCAGCGTTGCTCCGTTCGCCGCGGGGGGAGATGAGCAGTTCTTC
V gene: TRBV10-3; clone size: NA; CDR3 length: 15; D gene: NA; J gene: TRBJ1-6; CDR3 protein: CAISDKSSYNSPLHF; CDR3 DNA: TGTGCCATCAGTGACAAGAGCTCCTATAATTCACCCCTCCACTTT
V gene: TRBV10-2; clone size: NA; CDR3 length: 12; D gene: TRBD1; J gene: TRBJ2-7; CDR3 protein: CASNDRGYEQYF; CDR3 DNA: TGCGCCAGCAACGACAGGGGGTACGAGCAGTACTTC